The 19 T cell receptor beta chains below were found in one sample sequenced in a study of shared clonotypes between healthy human individuals. The table came from immunoSEQ multiplex PCR; TCRdb's copy has only in-frame clones and leaves some out. The data show 550,000 to 800,000 clones, with roughly 88% seen just once and 34% held by the top ten. Sample: memory CD8+ T cells from PBMCs. This sample's subset: CD45RO+ cells pooled with CCR7-negative TemRA cells. The receptor source for this set is a man in his late teens or twenties in good health. Some clones in this sample may be carry-over from other donors' samples.

V usage is TRBV6-5 and J usage is TRBJ1-1, with D tentatively TRBD1 (5 bases). The CDR3 is 14 residues long. The V end lost 2 bases, the J end lost 2 bases, and 9 bases lay between the germline ends. CDR1 is MNHEY, CDR2 SVGAGI, per germline. The CDR3 DNA reads TGTGCCAGCAGTTACGGGGGGATAAACACTGAAGCTTTCTTT. Protein product: CASSYGGINTEAFF.

The chain couples TRBV7-2 to TRBJ2-7; D ambiguous. The V end lost 4 bases, the J end lost 0 bases, and 19 bases lay between the germline ends. The CDR3 covers 17 residues. From germline, CDR1 is SGHTA and CDR2 FQGNSA. The CDR3 coding sequence is TGTGCCAGCAGCTCCAATTCGGCACGGCCGAGCTCCTACGAGCAGTACTTC. It specifies CASSSNSARPSSYEQYF. The variable domain in full, completed from reference TRBV7-2 and TRBJ2-7, reads GAGVSQSPSNKVTEKGKDVELRCDPISGHTALYWYRQSLGQGLEFLIYFQGNSAPDKSGLPSDRFSAERTGGSVSTLTIQRTQQEDSAVYLCASSSNSARPSSYEQYFGPGTRLTVT.

This rearrangement joins TRBV4-2 to TRBJ1-4; tentative D call: TRBD1 (6 bases). Germline assignment: CDR1 LGHNA and CDR2 YNFKEQ. The length of the CDR3 is 17 residues. V shed 0 bases and J shed 7 bases, with 18 bases lying between them. CDR3: CASSQDRGGESSEKLFF. CDR3 sequence (DNA): TGTGCCAGCAGCCAAGATCGGGGGGGCGAGTCTAGTGAAAAACTGTTTTTT.

This clone was found many times. At the DNA level, this CDR3 is encoded by other sequences in the same sample as well. The CDR3 coding sequence is TGTGCCAGCAGTTTAAGGGACAGATATCAGCCCCAGCATTTT. This encodes CASSLRDRYQPQHF. This chain uses TRBV27 with TRBJ1-5; 7 bases fit TRBD1. The CDR3 covers 14 residues. CDR1 is MNHEY, CDR2 SMNVEV, per germline (reference sequence). J was trimmed by 5 bases and V by 2 bases; bases with no gene match: 3.

The chain uses TRBV6-1 and TRBJ1-2, with D possibly TRBD1 on 5 matching bases. V was cut by 6 bases and J by 8 bases, with 13 bases left in between. This CDR3 spans 12 amino acids. Germline V gene data show CDR1 as MNHNS and CDR2 as SASEGT. Written as DNA, the CDR3 is TGTGCCAGCAGAGGAACAGGTTCCGGCTACACCTTC. It translates to CASRGTGSGYTF.

There are a few counts of this clone. The rearrangement joins TRBV7-2 to TRBJ1-2; TRBD1 matches 12 bases. J gave up 3 bases and V 5 bases, and 10 bases lay outside the gene matches. Germline values: CDR1 SGHTA, CDR2 FQGNSA. CDR3 length equals 17 residues. The CDR3 sequence is CASSPDPGQGAYYGYTF. DNA for the CDR3: TGTGCCAGCAGCCCCGACCCGGGACAGGGGGCGTACTATGGCTACACCTTC.

The rearrangement uses TRBV9 and TRBJ1-1; tentative D call: TRBD1 (6 bases). V dropped 6 bases and J dropped 1 base, with 13 bases sitting between them. Germline V gene lookup returns CDR1 SGDLS and CDR2 YYNGEE. The length of the CDR3 is 14 residues. For the CDR3, the DNA is TGTGCCAGCACATCGGGGGGCCCGAACACTGAAGCTTTCTTT. It codes for CASTSGGPNTEAFF.

The gene calls are TRBV7-9 and TRBJ2-2; D remains ambiguous. Germline V gene data show CDR1 as SEHNR and CDR2 as FQNEAQ (reference sequence). Between the trimmed V and J ends, which lost 2 bases and 6 bases, there was a span of 10 bases. CDR3 length equals 14 residues. The DNA of the CDR3 is TGTGCCAGCAGCTTACTGAATTTTCCCGGGGAGCTGTTTTTT. As protein: CASSLLNFPGELFF.

This clone showed up many times. Within the sample, other DNA sequences also encode this same CDR3. The gene calls are TRBV7-9 and TRBJ1-1; TRBD1 agrees at 7 bases. CDR3 length: 16 amino acids. V shed 4 bases, J shed 0 bases, and the junction held 8 bases outside the gene matches. The germline V gene encodes CDR1 SEHNR and CDR2 FQNEAQ (reference sequence). The CDR3 DNA sequence: TGTGCCAGCAGCTCCCGGAGGGGGACAGTGAACACTGAAGCTTTCTTT. Encoded protein: CASSSRRGTVNTEAFF.

This clone was observed once. The chain recombines TRBV4-1 with TRBJ2-7, with D perhaps matching TRBD2 (6 bases). The germline V gene encodes CDR1 MGHRA and CDR2 YSYEKL. The CDR3 length is 14 residues. The ends were cut back, 1 base at V and 3 bases at J, with 10 bases in the middle. As DNA, the CDR3 is TGCGCCAGCAGCCAAGTACTAGCTAACTACGAGCAGTACTTC. It codes for CASSQVLANYEQYF.

V is TRBV2 and J is TRBJ1-1; 7 positions agree with TRBD1. Unmatched junction bases numbered 13, after V lost 2 bases and J lost 1 base. The CDR3 runs to 18 residues. Germline V gene sequence: CDR1 SNHLY, CDR2 FYNNEI. CDR3 nucleotides: TGTGCCAGCAGTGAAATAGGACAGGCACTAACCCCGAACACTGAAGCTTTCTTT. Protein product: CASSEIGQALTPNTEAFF.

The chain carries TRBV27 and TRBJ1-5, with D uncertain. The V and J ends lost 6 bases and 2 bases respectively, with 11 bases between them. Germline V gene sequence: CDR1 MNHEY, CDR2 SMNVEV (reference sequence). The CDR3 sequence is 14 residues long. CDR3 coding DNA: TGTGCCAGCAGGGGAGGATGGGGCAATCAGCCCCAGCATTTT. Translation gives CASRGGWGNQPQHF.

The chain links TRBV19 to TRBJ1-2; a possible D gene is TRBD1 (5 bases). Trimming stripped 5 bases from V and 3 bases from J, with 7 bases between. Germline V gene lookup returns CDR1 LNHDA and CDR2 SQIVND (reference sequence). This CDR3 region has 12 residues. CDR3 sequence reads: CASSGTDYGYTF. In DNA form, the CDR3 reads TGTGCCAGTAGTGGGACGGACTATGGCTACACCTTC.

The V gene is TRBV6-1, the J gene TRBJ2-7, with D unclear. CDR1 and CDR2 (germline): MNHNS, SASEGT. This CDR3 has 14 residues. The V end lost 8 bases, the J end lost 3 bases, and 17 bases lay between the germline ends. This chain's CDR3 is CASLHRQNSYEQYF. CDR3 nucleotides: TGTGCCAGCCTCCATCGACAAAATAGCTACGAGCAGTACTTC.

The V and J genes are TRBV11-2 and TRBJ2-7; unclear D gene. V lost 1 base to trimming and J lost 3 bases, with 13 bases between them. This CDR3 comprises 15 residues. Germline V gene lookup returns CDR1 SGHAT and CDR2 FQNNGV. CDR3 sequence reads: CASSLGAGSVYEQYF. CDR3 DNA: TGTGCCAGCAGCTTAGGTGCCGGTTCAGTCTACGAGCAGTACTTC.

Notes on this clone: Other DNA sequences within the sample encode an identical CDR3. The chain links TRBV11-2 to TRBJ2-3; D uncertain. This CDR3 is built from 11 residues. CDR1 SGHAT and CDR2 FQNNGV come from the germline V gene. V lost 5 bases to trimming and J lost 3 bases, with 3 bases between them. CDR3 coding DNA: TGTGCCAGCAGCCTTACAGATACGCAGTATTTT. Translating it yields CASSLTDTQYF.

CDR3 in amino acids: CASSLVRSGLSYEQYF. For the CDR3, the DNA is TGTGCCAGCAGCTTAGTTCGGAGCGGGCTCTCCTACGAGCAGTACTTC. The chain links TRBV7-2 to TRBJ2-7; D may be TRBD2 (6 bases). Between the trimmed V and J ends, which lost 1 base and 0 bases, there was a span of 13 bases. The CDR3 totals 16 residues. Germline CDR1 and CDR2: SGHTA and FQGNSA. Based on the CDR3 plus reference TRBV7-2 and TRBJ2-7, the full variable domain is GAGVSQSPSNKVTEKGKDVELRCDPISGHTALYWYRQSLGQGLEFLIYFQGNSAPDKSGLPSDRFSAERTGGSVSTLTIQRTQQEDSAVYLCASSLVRSGLSYEQYFGPGTRLTVT.

This clone is a singleton in its sample. V gene TRBV27 combines with J gene TRBJ2-1; weak D call: TRBD2 (6 bases). Germline V gene sequence: CDR1 MNHEY, CDR2 SMNVEV (reference sequence). This CDR3 is 16 amino acids long. With 0 bases removed from V and 4 bases from J, the gap between germline ends came to 13 bases. The CDR3 here is CASSLSAGSRYNEQFF. CDR3 bases: TGTGCCAGCAGTTTATCGGCCGGGAGTCGGTACAATGAGCAGTTCTTC.

This chain connects TRBV4-1 to TRBJ1-1; TRBD1 matches at 7 bases. V shed 1 base, J shed 12 bases, and the junction held 14 bases outside the gene matches. The CDR3 runs 15 residues. CDR1 and CDR2 from the germline V gene are MGHRA and YSYEKL. The CDR3 coding sequence is TGCGCCAGCAGCCAAGTTGGAGGAGTTTGGGACAGCACTTTCTTT. As protein: CASSQVGGVWDSTFF.